Below, one T cell receptor (beta chain) is given with its context. The antigen this receptor binds is unknown. Base qualities are missing; no much larger clone stands one base away. The junction carries 20 bases between V and J, which are trimmed by 5 bases and 3 bases respectively. The germline V gene provides CDR1 SGHAT and CDR2 FQNNGV. The CDR3 starts with the cysteine, ends with the phenylalanine, and has 16 residues. The only DNA kept is the CDR3, 48 bases in frame from the first base. This record comes from a study of shared clonotypes between healthy human individuals (dated by TCRdb to 2020 to 2021). Concerning the study at large: A couple of women and three men aged 18 to 49 years were included in the cohort. To increase sequencing depth and limit assay-specific biases, TCR repertoire library preparation and sequencing were carried out by different laboratories using diverse techniques. To estimate repertoire size and how much clonotype sharing occurs between individuals, the study deeply sequenced the blood TCR repertoires of roughly 5 healthy adults. Per donor, three plates each were used for CD4 naive and CD4 memory, two for CD8 naive, and one for CD8 memory. Each donor's leukapheresis produced roughly between roughly 0.85 and 9.5 billion PBMCs. General study outcomes and caveats: The small number of donors limited the genetic and exposure-history diversity represented. Based on pairwise subsampling, the degree of clonotype sharing among donors was expected to be affected by sequencing depth. Even with the large sequencing depth, rarefaction of the sorted-subset datasets indicated that sequencing was incomplete. Larger estimated clonotype richness was generally found for naive subsets than for memory subsets. Compared with non-shared clonotypes, the clonotypes found in all four sorted-subset donors had higher generation probabilities. Sharing across several donors was observed for approximately 5% of naive CD4, under 4% of naive CD8, 2% to 2.5% of memory CD4, and roughly 0.4% of memory CD8 clonotypes. Only blood was sampled, and tissue TCR repertoires likely differ from those in blood.

Using the deep immunoSEQ assay, multiplex PCR amplified TCR CDR3 regions from genomic DNA. Extracted genomic DNA from each cell subset was distributed evenly across all wells of several immunoSEQ 96-well plates, and each plate was treated as a replicate. For sorted subsets, around 200 ng genomic DNA, equal to tens of thousands of T cell genomes, was loaded into each replicate PCR. Purified libraries were measured with a Qubit 3.0 fluorometer, size-checked on a Bioanalyzer 2100, and measured again with the KAPA Library Quantification kit. Each immunoSEQ 96-well plate was sequenced on its own single-read 150-cycle Illumina NextSeq 550 flow cell. As for the original processing: Because the immunoSEQ output included only junctional sequences and no quality scores, the filtering could not be the same as the filtering used for full-length reads. To assign V/J genes and CDR3, sequences were annotated using PyIR, a Python wrapper for IgBLAST v1.9, with IMGT germline references. Reads were removed for weak V/J assignments (E-value above 1e-6), missing CDR3, stop codons, out-of-frame junctions, or ambiguous translated residues. A V3J clonotype was defined by an identical inferred V gene, J gene, and CDR3 amino acid sequence. The percentage overlap between two repertoires was calculated by dividing the number of shared unique clonotypes by the size of the smaller repertoire. Richness of each repertoire was evaluated using RTK rarefaction, the Chao1 estimator, and Recon v2.1 estimates of unobserved clonotypes. For all TCRbeta clonotypes obtained by the gDNA method from a few donors, generation probabilities were computed with OLGA. TCRdb mirrors the immuneACCESS table, restricted to in-frame sequences. Some clones are absent from its copies; in checked studies, under half trace to an unresolved V gene, and the reason for the others is unknown. V, J and clone size are those of that table, while D and trimming were read from the DNA. This sample has 1.6 million or so clones in its table, and 95% to 97% of those were observed once. Of the sample, approximately 1.1% is held by the ten largest clones.

The donors were healthy, HIV-negative adults who had no recently reported acute infections or vaccinations. Every donor was a Caucasian adult residing in Nashville, Tennessee, USA. CD4+ T cells were enriched through magnetic negative selection, after which naive cells were positively selected on CD45RA and the remaining negative fraction served as the memory subset. Blood was collected by leukapheresis, and PBMCs were isolated by Ficoll-Histopaque density gradient centrifugation and then cryopreserved in liquid nitrogen vapor phase. Purity and quantity of every magnetically sorted T cell population were checked by analytical flow cytometry. Genomic DNA was isolated from every sorted fraction and measured by UV absorbance on a Nanodrop 2000c.

The TCR comes from a man in his thirties or forties in good health. Input material: naive CD4+ T cells sorted from blood. The cell subset or site label corresponds to: CD45RA+ positively selected. The sequence links TRBV11-2 to TRBJ2-7, with a tentative D gene TRBD2 over 7 matching bases. CDR3 reads: CASSPVRGRGVYEQYF. The sequence in DNA is TGTGCCAGCAGCCCAGTACGTGGGAGGGGGGTCTACGAGCAGTACTTC.